This T cell receptor beta chain was retrieved from a study of shared clonotypes between healthy human individuals. The V and J ends lost 5 bases and 3 bases respectively, with 17 bases between them. CDR3 length: 16 residues. Germline CDR1 and CDR2: SEHNR and FQNEAQ (reference sequence). Naive CD45RA+ and memory CD45RA-negative subsets were split from CD4+ cells. This clone occurred many times. No antigen is known for it. Roughly 200 ng DNA, approximately 31,000 T cell genomes, went into each sorted-subset replicate PCR. Only in-frame clones appear in the TCRdb table, and some are missing; sequencing was by immunoSEQ multiplex PCR. The top ten hold under 0.6% of the sample, which has approximately 1.1 million clones, around 82% seen once. Overall study findings and caveats: It was the non-shared clonotypes that had lower generation probabilities than clonotypes shared by all four donors. Depth was large, yet rarefaction showed that sorted-subset sequencing was incomplete.

The chain is built from TRBV7-9 and TRBJ2-1, with D maybe TRBD1 (6 bases). The sample taken for sequencing was memory CD4+ T cells from PBMCs. As for subset: CD45RA-negative fraction. This TCR was sampled from a man between 18 and 35 years old in good health. Some clones in this sample may be carry-over from other donors' samples. The CDR3 here is CASSLGLTGYYNEQFF. DNA for the CDR3: TGTGCCAGCAGCCTAGGACTGACAGGCTACTACAATGAGCAGTTCTTC.